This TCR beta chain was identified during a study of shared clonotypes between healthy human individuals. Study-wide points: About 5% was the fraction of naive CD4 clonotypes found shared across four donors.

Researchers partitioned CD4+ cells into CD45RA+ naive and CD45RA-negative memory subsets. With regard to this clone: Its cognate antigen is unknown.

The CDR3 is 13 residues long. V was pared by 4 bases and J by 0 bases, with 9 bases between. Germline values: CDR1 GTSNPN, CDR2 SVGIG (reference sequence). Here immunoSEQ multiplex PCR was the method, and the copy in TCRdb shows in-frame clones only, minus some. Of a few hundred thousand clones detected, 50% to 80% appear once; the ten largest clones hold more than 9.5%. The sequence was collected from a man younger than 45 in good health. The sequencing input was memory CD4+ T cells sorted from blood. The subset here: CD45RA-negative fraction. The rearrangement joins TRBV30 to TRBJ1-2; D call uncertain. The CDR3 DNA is TGTGCCTGGACAGGATTGGCTAACTATGGCTACACCTTC. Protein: CAWTGLANYGYTF.